This TCR beta chain emerged from a study of long-term antiretroviral therapy in people with HIV. The assay used was immunoSEQ (version v3.0), run at survey level. Data came from immunoSEQ multiplex PCR; TCRdb stores just in-frame clones and leaves some out. The sample shows about 25,000 clones, roughly 80% of them seen only once. Germline CDR1 is LNHDA and CDR2 is SQIVND (reference sequence). The length of the CDR3 is 18 residues. V lost 3 bases to trimming and J lost 8 bases; unmatched junction nucleotides: 11. This clonotype originated in a man aged 25 to 40 with HIV. The rearrangement joins TRBV19 to TRBJ2-1, with 15 nucleotides matching TRBD2. The material sequenced was unsorted PBMCs, taken 2.1 years after starting antiretroviral therapy. The CDR3, as DNA: TGTGCCAGTAGTATCTCATCGAGGACTAGCGGGAGGGCCTATGAGCAGTTCTTC. Its protein is CASSISSRTSGRAYEQFF.